This TCR beta chain was sequenced for a study of CDR3 diversity in severe acne. TCRdb called the PCR reads again in MiXCR, with one record for every CDR3 protein. This table holds about 98,000 distinct CDR3 sequences, roughly 51% found once. The sequenced material came from blood. The receptor was derived from a male donor with acne.

The CDR3 region is CSASRTGGLQETQYF. The CDR3 DNA reads as TGCAGTGCTAGCCGGACAGGGGGGCTGCAGGAGACCCAGTACTTC. V usage is TRBV20-1 and J usage is TRBJ2-5; TRBD1 matches at 10 bases. The CDR3 extends over 15 amino acids. Germline CDR1 DFQATT, CDR2 SNEGSKA (reference sequence). The trim removed 3 bases at V and 5 bases at J, leaving 9 bases unmatched.